Detailed here is one T cell receptor (beta chain). These data originate in a study of blood T cell repertoires in COVID-19. The ends lost 5 bases at V and 7 bases at J; junction bases unmatched: 10. This CDR3 is built from 16 residues. From germline, CDR1 is MNHEY and CDR2 SMNVEV (reference sequence). Assay used: immunoSEQ multiplex PCR; TCRdb lists only in-frame clones, some missing. This sample has approximately 150,000 clones, with more than 70% found just once. Material for sequencing was peripheral blood. This clonotype originated in a man in his 60s with acute or convalescent COVID-19. This chain joins TRBV27 and TRBJ2-5; 13 nucleotides line up with TRBD2. The CDR3 protein is CASSTGLAGEFGTQYF. The DNA of the CDR3 is TGTGCCAGCAGTACCGGACTAGCGGGAGAGTTTGGGACCCAGTACTTC.